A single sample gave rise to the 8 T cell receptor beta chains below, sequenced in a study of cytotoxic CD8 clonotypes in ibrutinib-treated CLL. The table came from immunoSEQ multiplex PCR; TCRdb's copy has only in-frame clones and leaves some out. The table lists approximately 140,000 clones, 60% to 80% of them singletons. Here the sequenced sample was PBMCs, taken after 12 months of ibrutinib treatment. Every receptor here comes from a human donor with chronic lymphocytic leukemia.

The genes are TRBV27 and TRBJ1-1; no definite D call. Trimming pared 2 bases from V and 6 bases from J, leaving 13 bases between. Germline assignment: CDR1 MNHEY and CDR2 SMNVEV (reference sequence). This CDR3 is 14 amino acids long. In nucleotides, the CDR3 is TGTGCCAGCAGTTTAAAAGGGCTAGGATCTGAAGCTTTCTTT. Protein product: CASSLKGLGSEAFF.

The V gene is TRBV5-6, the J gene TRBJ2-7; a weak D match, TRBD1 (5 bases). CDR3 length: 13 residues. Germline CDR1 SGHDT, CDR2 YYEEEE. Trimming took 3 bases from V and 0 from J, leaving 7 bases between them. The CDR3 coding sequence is TGTGCCAGCAGCTGGGGCCCCTCCTACGAGCAGTACTTC. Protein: CASSWGPSYEQYF.

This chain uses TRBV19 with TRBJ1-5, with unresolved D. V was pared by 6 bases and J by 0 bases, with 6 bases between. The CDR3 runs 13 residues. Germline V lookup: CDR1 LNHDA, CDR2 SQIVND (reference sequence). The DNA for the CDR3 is TGTGCCAGTAGAGTCCATAGCAATCAGCCCCAGCATTTT. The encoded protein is CASRVHSNQPQHF.

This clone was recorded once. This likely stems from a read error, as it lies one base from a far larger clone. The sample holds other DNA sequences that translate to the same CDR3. This chain's CDR3 is CASSLAPGGGLGYTF. CDR3 nucleotide sequence: TGTGCCAGCAGCTTGGCCCCTGGAGGAGGCCTTGGCTACACCTTC. The chain combines TRBV5-6 with TRBJ1-2; D uncertain. The CDR3 extends over 15 amino acids. The V gene's germline CDR1 is SGHDT and CDR2 YYEEEE. V was trimmed by 0 bases and J by 7 bases, leaving 16 bases between them.

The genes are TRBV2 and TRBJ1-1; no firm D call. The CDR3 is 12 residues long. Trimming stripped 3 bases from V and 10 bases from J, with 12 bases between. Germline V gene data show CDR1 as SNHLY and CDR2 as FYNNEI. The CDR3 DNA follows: TGTGCCAGCAGTGACACGGACCTAAGAGCTTTCTTT. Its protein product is CASSDTDLRAFF.

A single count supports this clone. CDR3 amino acids: CASSLGTGRGNQPQHF. CDR3 DNA: TGTGCCAGCAGCTTAGGGACAGGGAGGGGCAATCAGCCCCAGCATTTT. This chain links TRBV11-2 with TRBJ1-5, with 8 bases aligning to TRBD1. With V trimmed by 1 base and J by 2 bases, 4 bases remained unmatched. Germline-derived CDR1 and CDR2 are SGHAT and FQNNGV. The CDR3 totals 16 residues.

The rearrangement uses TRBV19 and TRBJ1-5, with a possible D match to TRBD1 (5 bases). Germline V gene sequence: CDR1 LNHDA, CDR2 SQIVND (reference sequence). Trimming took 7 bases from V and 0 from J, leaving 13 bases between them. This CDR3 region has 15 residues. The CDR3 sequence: CASNVGLHSNQPQHF. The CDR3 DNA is TGTGCCAGTAATGTGGGACTACATAGCAATCAGCCCCAGCATTTT.

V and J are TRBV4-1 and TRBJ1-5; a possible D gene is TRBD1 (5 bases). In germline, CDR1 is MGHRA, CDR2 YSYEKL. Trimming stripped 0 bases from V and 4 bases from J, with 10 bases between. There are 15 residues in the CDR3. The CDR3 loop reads CASSQDGRENQPQHF. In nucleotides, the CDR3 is TGCGCCAGCAGCCAAGATGGCAGGGAGAATCAGCCCCAGCATTTT.